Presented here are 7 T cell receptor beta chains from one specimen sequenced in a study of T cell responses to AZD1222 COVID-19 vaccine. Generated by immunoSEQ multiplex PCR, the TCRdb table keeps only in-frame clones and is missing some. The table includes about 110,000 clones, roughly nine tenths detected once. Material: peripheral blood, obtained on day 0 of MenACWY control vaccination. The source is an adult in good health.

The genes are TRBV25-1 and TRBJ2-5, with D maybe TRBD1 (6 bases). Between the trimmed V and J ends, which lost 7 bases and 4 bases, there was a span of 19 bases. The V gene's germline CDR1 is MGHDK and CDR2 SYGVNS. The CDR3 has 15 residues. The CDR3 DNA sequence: TGTGCCAGCATCCCTCAAGGGGGTGGGAGAGAGACCCAGTACTTC. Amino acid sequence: CASIPQGGGRETQYF.

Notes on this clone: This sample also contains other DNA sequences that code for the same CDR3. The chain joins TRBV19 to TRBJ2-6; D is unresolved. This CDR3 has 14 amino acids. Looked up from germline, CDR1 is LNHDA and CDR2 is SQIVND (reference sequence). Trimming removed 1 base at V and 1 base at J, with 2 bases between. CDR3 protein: CASSIASGANVLTF. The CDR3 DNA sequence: TGTGCCAGTAGTATAGCTTCTGGGGCCAACGTCCTGACTTTC.

This chain's CDR3 is CASSRTVDSPLHF. CDR3 nucleotide sequence: TGTGCCAGCAGCCGGACAGTAGATTCACCCCTCCACTTT. The chain is built from TRBV2 and TRBJ1-6; a weak D match, TRBD1 (6 bases). Trimming removed 6 bases from V and 8 bases from J, with 11 bases in between. The CDR3 totals 13 residues. The germline V gene encodes CDR1 SNHLY and CDR2 FYNNEI.

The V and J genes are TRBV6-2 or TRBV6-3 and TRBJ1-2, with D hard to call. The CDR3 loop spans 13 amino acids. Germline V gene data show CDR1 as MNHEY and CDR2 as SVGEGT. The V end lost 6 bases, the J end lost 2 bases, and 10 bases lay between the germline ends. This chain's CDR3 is CASSQPANYGYTF. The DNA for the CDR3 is TGTGCCAGCAGCCAACCCGCCAACTATGGCTACACCTTC.

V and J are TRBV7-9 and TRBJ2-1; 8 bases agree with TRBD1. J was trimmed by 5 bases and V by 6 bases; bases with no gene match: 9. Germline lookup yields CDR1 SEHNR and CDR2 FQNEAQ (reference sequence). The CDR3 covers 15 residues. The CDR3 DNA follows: TGTGCCAGCAGGCTTTCGGGACAGGCAGACAATGAGCAGTTCTTC. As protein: CASRLSGQADNEQFF.

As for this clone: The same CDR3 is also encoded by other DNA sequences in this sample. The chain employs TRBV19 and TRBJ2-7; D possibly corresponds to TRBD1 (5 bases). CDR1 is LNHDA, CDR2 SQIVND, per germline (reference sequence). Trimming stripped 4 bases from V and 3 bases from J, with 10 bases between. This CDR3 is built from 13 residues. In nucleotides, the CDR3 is TGTGCCAGTAGTAACCTGCAGGGCTACGAGCAGTACTTC. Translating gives CASSNLQGYEQYF.

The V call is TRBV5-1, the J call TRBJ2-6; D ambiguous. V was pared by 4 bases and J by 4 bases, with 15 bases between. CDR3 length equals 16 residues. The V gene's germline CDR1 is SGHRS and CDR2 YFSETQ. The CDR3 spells CASSGGSPAGANVLTF. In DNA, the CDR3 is TGCGCCAGCAGCGGTGGCAGCCCGGCGGGGGCCAACGTCCTGACTTTC.